Presented here are 24 T cell receptor beta chains from one specimen sequenced in a study of cytomegalovirus exposure and HLA in healthy donors. PCR used 60 Vbeta primers and 13 Jbeta primers. Produced via immunoSEQ multiplex PCR; TCRdb's table is partial and in-frame only. The sample holds about 64,000 clones; 55% to 65% are singletons and the top ten take around 3%. Material for sequencing was PBMCs. The receptors were gathered from a woman in her fifties or sixties in good health and CMV-seronegative.

J is TRBJ1-5 and V is TRBV19, with D maybe TRBD1 (6 bases). The CDR3 is 16 residues long. Germline V gives CDR1 LNHDA, CDR2 SQIVND (reference sequence). Trimming stripped 9 bases from V and 0 bases from J, with 18 bases between. CDR3 region: CASDKRGGYSNQPQHF. CDR3 DNA sequence: TGTGCCAGCGACAAAAGGGGGGGTTATAGCAATCAGCCCCAGCATTTT.

The chain is built from TRBV5-1 and TRBJ2-2; D gene ambiguous. Trimming removed 0 bases from V and 4 bases from J, with 10 bases in between. Germline CDR1 reads SGHRS; CDR2 reads YFSETQ. CDR3 length equals 15 residues. The CDR3 coding sequence is TGCGCCAGCAGCTTGGGGGCGCAGGTCACCGGGGAGCTGTTTTTT. Protein sequence: CASSLGAQVTGELFF.

The chain's CDR3 is CASSLGIAGNTIYF. CDR3 nucleotide sequence: TGTGCCAGCAGCTTGGGCATAGCTGGAAACACCATATATTTT. The chain carries TRBV5-4 and TRBJ1-3; D unresolved. CDR1 is SGHNT and CDR2 is YYREEE in the germline V gene (reference sequence). Trimming took 0 bases from V and 2 from J, leaving 6 bases between them. The CDR3 is 14 amino acids.

For the CDR3, the DNA is TGTGCCAGCAGCGTAGATAGTCTAGACTCCTACGAGCAGTACTTC. Translated: CASSVDSLDSYEQYF. The chain combines TRBV9 with TRBJ2-7; D call uncertain. Germline-derived CDR1 and CDR2 are SGDLS and YYNGEE. The CDR3 is 15 amino acids. Deletions cut 0 bases from V and 0 bases from J, with 10 bases between.

V and J are TRBV7-8 and TRBJ2-7; 12 bases line up with TRBD2. The CDR3 loop spans 17 amino acids. The germline V gene has CDR1 SGHVS and CDR2 FQNEAQ. The V and J ends lost 2 bases and 4 bases, in that order; junction bases with no gene match: 9. The CDR3 nucleotides are TGTGCCAGCAGCTTAACGGTACTCGGACTAGCGGGATACGAGCAGTACTTC. Its translation is CASSLTVLGLAGYEQYF.

This clone came up once. CDR3 nucleotides: TGTGCCAGCAGCCGGAGGGCCGGCGGGGGAGAGACCCAGTACTTC. It specifies CASSRRAGGGETQYF. V and J are TRBV5-6 and TRBJ2-5, with 7 bases matching TRBD2. V shed 4 bases, J shed 4 bases, and the junction held 10 bases outside the gene matches. Germline CDR1 reads SGHDT; CDR2 reads YYEEEE. The CDR3 spans 15 residues.

This clone was counted only a few times. The chain carries TRBV29-1 and TRBJ1-2, with TRBD1 matching 7 bases. The CDR3 length is 14 residues. J gave up 4 bases and V 6 bases, and 11 bases lay outside the gene matches. Germline assignment: CDR1 SQVTM and CDR2 ANQGSEA. The DNA for the CDR3 is TGCAGCGTCCGACCCGGGACAGCTTTCTATGGCTACACCTTC. This codes for CSVRPGTAFYGYTF.

The chain couples TRBV2 to TRBJ2-1; D is ambiguous. The length of the CDR3 is 12 residues. Germline lookup yields CDR1 SNHLY and CDR2 FYNNEI. The V end was cut by 2 bases, the J end by 6 bases, with 5 bases between. The CDR3 sequence: CASSEISNEQFF. The CDR3 coding sequence is TGTGCCAGCAGTGAAATCTCCAATGAGCAGTTCTTC.

This clone was picked up one time. The rearrangement uses TRBV4-3 and TRBJ2-3; 7 bases line up with TRBD2. The junction had 7 bases not matched to a gene; V was cut back by 1 base and J by 0 bases. The germline V gene has CDR1 LGHNA and CDR2 YSLEER. This CDR3 region has 17 residues. The CDR3 sequence is CASSQAHGGISTDTQYF. The CDR3 DNA reads as TGCGCCAGCAGCCAAGCTCACGGGGGGATCAGCACAGATACGCAGTATTTT.

The chain employs TRBV5-4 and TRBJ1-1; tentatively, D is TRBD1 (5 bases). CDR3 length equals 17 residues. Looked up from germline, CDR1 is SGHNT and CDR2 is YYREEE (reference sequence). V gave up 0 bases and J gave up 0 bases, with 15 bases separating them. In DNA form, the CDR3 reads TGTGCCAGCAGCTTGGGGCGACAGTTAGGGATGAACACTGAAGCTTTCTTT. Its protein product is CASSLGRQLGMNTEAFF.

The chain has TRBV25-1 and TRBJ2-7, with D possibly TRBD1 on 6 matching bases. Trimming removed 5 bases from V and 2 bases from J, with 16 bases in between. Germline V CDR1 and CDR2: MGHDK, SYGVNS. The CDR3 covers 15 residues. CDR3 sequence reads: CASSSIRDNPYEQYF. DNA of the CDR3: TGTGCCAGCAGTTCGATCCGGGACAACCCCTACGAGCAGTACTTC.

Regarding this clone: Germline is not matched at one junction end, which may reflect a read error. This chain links TRBV7-7 with TRBJ2-2, with 9 bases fitting TRBD1. The V gene's germline CDR1 is SSHAT and CDR2 FNYEAQ (reference sequence). The CDR3 is 17 residues long. CDR3 DNA: TGTGCTAGCAGCTTAGGGACAGGGAGGATTAACACCGGGGAGCTGTTTTTT. Translation gives CASSLGTGRINTGELFF.

The V and J genes are TRBV4-3 and TRBJ1-4; no reliable D call. Germline values: CDR1 LGHNA, CDR2 YSLEER. The ends were cut back, 0 bases at V and 0 bases at J, with 26 bases in the middle. This CDR3 comprises 22 residues. DNA for the CDR3: TGCGCCAGCAGCCAAGACGCCGGTATTGTCTTCTCGACACATGCAACTAATGAAAAACTGTTTTTT. Protein sequence: CASSQDAGIVFSTHATNEKLFF.

The gene calls are TRBV18 and TRBJ1-4, with unresolved D. CDR1 is KGHSH and CDR2 is LQKENI in the germline V gene. The CDR3 loop spans 14 amino acids. V lost 3 bases and J 5 bases, leaving 10 bases between the germline ends. CDR3 region: CASSPRTGNEKLFF. CDR3 nucleotide sequence: TGTGCCAGCTCACCCAGGACGGGGAATGAAAAACTGTTTTTT.

This clone was seen once. The chain links TRBV9 to TRBJ1-1, with 10 nucleotides matching TRBD1. Per germline, CDR1 SGDLS and CDR2 YYNGEE. The CDR3 runs to 15 residues. V dropped 3 bases and J dropped 1; count of bases not matched to a gene: 3. CDR3 loop: CASSEGDRGNTEAFF. The CDR3 DNA sequence: TGTGCCAGCAGCGAGGGGGACAGGGGGAACACTGAAGCTTTCTTT.

CDR3: CASSPQGNGYTF. Here the CDR3 DNA reads TGTGCCAGCTCACCCCAGGGAAATGGCTACACCTTC. This rearrangement joins TRBV18 to TRBJ1-2; possible D gene TRBD1, 5 bases. The V gene's germline CDR1 is KGHSH and CDR2 LQKENI. The CDR3 spans 12 residues. V shed 3 bases and J shed 6 bases, with 8 bases lying between them. The entire variable domain, with the rest obtained from reference TRBV18 and TRBJ1-2, is as follows: NAGVMQNPRHLVRRRGQEARLRCSPMKGHSHVYWYRQLPEEGLKFMVYLQKENIIDESGMPKERFSAEFPKEGPSILRIQQVVRGDSAAYFCASSPQGNGYTFGSGTRLTVV.

The chain employs TRBV5-1 and TRBJ1-1, with TRBD1 as a possible D gene (6 bases). The CDR3 covers 14 residues. The germline CDR1 and CDR2 sequences are SGHRS and YFSETQ. Trimming pared 4 bases from V and 1 base from J, leaving 11 bases between. CDR3 loop: CASSPQTGNTEAFF. Written as DNA, the CDR3 is TGCGCCAGCAGCCCCCAGACAGGGAACACTGAAGCTTTCTTT.

This clone was found once. The chain links TRBV5-4 to TRBJ1-1; TRBD1 agrees at 10 bases. Germline CDR1 SGHNT, CDR2 YYREEE (reference sequence). The CDR3 runs to 15 residues. V trimming: 3 bases; J trimming: 5 bases; junction bases outside the gene matches: 7. The CDR3 DNA reads TGTGCCAGCAGCTCGGGACAGGGGAGGGTAACTGAAGCTTTCTTT. Its translation is CASSSGQGRVTEAFF.

The chain joins TRBV15 to TRBJ1-1; D is uncertain. CDR1 and CDR2 (germline): LNHNV, YYDKDF (reference sequence). Trimming removed 4 bases from V and 6 bases from J, with 18 bases in between. There are 15 residues in the CDR3. As DNA, the CDR3 is TGTGCCACCAGCACAAGGTCCGGGGTGGACGCTGAAGCTTTCTTT. Translating it yields CATSTRSGVDAEAFF.

The chain uses TRBV28 and TRBJ1-1, with D possibly TRBD1 on 6 matching bases. CDR1 MDHEN and CDR2 SYDVKM come from the germline V gene. The germline V and J ends were trimmed by 2 bases and 0 bases, with 13 bases remaining between them. This CDR3 is 16 amino acids long. The CDR3 sequence is CASSLIGRGMNTEAFF. CDR3 bases: TGTGCCAGCAGTTTAATCGGGAGGGGGATGAACACTGAAGCTTTCTTT.

This sequence joins TRBV18 and TRBJ1-1; 7 positions agree with TRBD1. Trimming removed 1 base from V and 4 bases from J; junction bases left unmatched: 9. CDR1 KGHSH and CDR2 LQKENI come from the germline V gene. The CDR3 has 16 residues. The CDR3 sequence: CASSPQEGAAVTEAFF. The DNA for the CDR3 is TGTGCCAGCTCACCACAGGAGGGGGCGGCGGTCACTGAAGCTTTCTTT.

The rearrangement links TRBV30 to TRBJ2-7; the match to TRBD1 covers 9 bases. The CDR3 sequence is 15 residues long. With V trimmed by 0 bases and J by 0 bases, 3 bases remained unmatched. The germline V gene encodes CDR1 GTSNPN and CDR2 SVGIG (reference sequence). The CDR3 reads CAWSVGTGSSYEQYF. In DNA form, the CDR3 reads TGTGCCTGGAGTGTAGGGACAGGGAGCTCCTACGAGCAGTACTTC.

The V gene is TRBV5-4, the J gene TRBJ2-3, with 10 bases fitting TRBD2. This CDR3 spans 17 amino acids. Germline V gene sequence: CDR1 SGHNT, CDR2 YYREEE (reference sequence). The V segment lost 2 bases and the J segment 5 bases; nucleotides outside the gene matches: 11. The CDR3 nucleotides read TGTGCCAGCAGCTTTCCGAGCGGGAGGGCCAATAGAGATACGCAGTATTTT. It is translated as CASSFPSGRANRDTQYF.

This clone was observed a handful of times. The genes are TRBV29-1 and TRBJ2-2, with 7 bases lining up with TRBD2. The CDR3 is 14 amino acids. The ends lost 5 bases at V and 6 bases at J; junction bases unmatched: 9. Germline V gives CDR1 SQVTM, CDR2 ANQGSEA. The CDR3 is CSVSRGGPAGELFF. CDR3 in DNA: TGCAGCGTTTCTAGGGGAGGGCCGGCCGGGGAGCTGTTTTTT.